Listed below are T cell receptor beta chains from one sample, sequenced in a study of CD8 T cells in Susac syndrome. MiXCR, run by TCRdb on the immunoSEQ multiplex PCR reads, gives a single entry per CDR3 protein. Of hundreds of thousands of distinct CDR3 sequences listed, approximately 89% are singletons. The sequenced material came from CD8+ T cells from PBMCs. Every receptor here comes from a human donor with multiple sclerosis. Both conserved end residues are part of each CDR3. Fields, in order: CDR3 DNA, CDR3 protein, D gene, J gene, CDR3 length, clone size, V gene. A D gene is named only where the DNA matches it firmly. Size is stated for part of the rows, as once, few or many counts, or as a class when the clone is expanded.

CDR3 DNA: TGTGCCAGCAGTTTCCCAGGCGAAGCAGCCAAAAACATTCAGTACTTC; CDR3 protein: CASSFPGEAAKNIQYF; D gene: .; J gene: TRBJ2-4; CDR3 length: 16; clone size: .; V gene: TRBV28
CDR3 DNA: TGTGCCAGCAGCAATGACAGGGGGCCTGGAAACACCATATATTTT; CDR3 protein: CASSNDRGPGNTIYF; D gene: TRBD1; J gene: TRBJ1-3; CDR3 length: 15; clone size: .; V gene: TRBV7-6
CDR3 DNA: TGCAGTGCCTGGCGAGCGGGATCCTACGAGCAGTACTTC; CDR3 protein: CSAWRAGSYEQYF; D gene: TRBD2; J gene: TRBJ2-7; CDR3 length: 13; clone size: few; V gene: TRBV20-1
CDR3 DNA: TGTGCCAGCAGTTACTCGACGACAGAAACCTACTCCTACGAGCAGTACTTC; CDR3 protein: CASSYSTTETYSYEQYF; D gene: .; J gene: TRBJ2-7; CDR3 length: 17; clone size: .; V gene: TRBV6-5
CDR3 DNA: TGCAGCGTTGATGTCGGGAGCTACGAGCAGTACTTC; CDR3 protein: CSVDVGSYEQYF; D gene: .; J gene: TRBJ2-7; CDR3 length: 12; clone size: .; V gene: TRBV29-1
CDR3 DNA: TGTGCCAGTAGTATCCAGGGGGCGGAGACCCAGTACTTC; CDR3 protein: CASSIQGAETQYF; D gene: TRBD1; J gene: TRBJ2-5; CDR3 length: 13; clone size: .; V gene: TRBV19
CDR3 DNA: TGCGCCAGCAGTGAGTCGACGACCCCCTGGGGGCAGTTCTTC; CDR3 protein: CASSESTTPWGQFF; D gene: .; J gene: TRBJ2-1; CDR3 length: 14; clone size: .; V gene: TRBV10-2
CDR3 DNA: TGTGCCAGCAGTTATAATGCCGAGACAGCGAACACCGGGGAGCTGTTTTTT; CDR3 protein: CASSYNAETANTGELFF; D gene: .; J gene: TRBJ2-2; CDR3 length: 17; clone size: .; V gene: TRBV6-5
CDR3 DNA: TGTGCCACCAGTGATTGGCAAGGGGAGCAGTTCTTC; CDR3 protein: CATSDWQGEQFF; D gene: .; J gene: TRBJ2-1; CDR3 length: 12; clone size: .; V gene: TRBV24-1
CDR3 DNA: TGTGCCACCGGGCTGGGGTCGGGGGAGACCCAGTACTTC; CDR3 protein: CATGLGSGETQYF; D gene: .; J gene: TRBJ2-5; CDR3 length: 13; clone size: .; V gene: TRBV27
CDR3 DNA: TGTGCCAGCAGCTTAGACCCCCGGGTCCAACTGTTCTTC; CDR3 protein: CASSLDPRVQLFF; D gene: .; J gene: TRBJ2-1; CDR3 length: 13; clone size: .; V gene: TRBV7-9
CDR3 DNA: TGTGCCAGCAGTTTAGATCCCCCCTCAGAGAGGGGAAGCAATCAGCCCCAGCATTTT; CDR3 protein: CASSLDPPSERGSNQPQHF; D gene: .; J gene: TRBJ1-5; CDR3 length: 19; clone size: .; V gene: TRBV12-3/TRBV12-4
CDR3 DNA: TGTGCCAGCAGCAAGGGGGAAGAGACCCAGTACTTC; CDR3 protein: CASSKGEETQYF; D gene: .; J gene: TRBJ2-5; CDR3 length: 12; clone size: .; V gene: TRBV6-5
CDR3 DNA: TGCGCCAGCAGCCTCTGGGGGTCGGGGGCAGATACGCAGTATTTT; CDR3 protein: CASSLWGSGADTQYF; D gene: .; J gene: TRBJ2-3; CDR3 length: 15; clone size: .; V gene: TRBV5-1
CDR3 DNA: TGTGCCAGCCGAGGTGTTGGCTACACCTTC; CDR3 protein: CASRGVGYTF; D gene: .; J gene: TRBJ1-2; CDR3 length: 10; clone size: once; V gene: TRBV12-3/TRBV12-4
CDR3 DNA: TGCAGCGTTGAAGAAGAGGGGGACAGAGTTTACAATGAGCAGTTCTTC; CDR3 protein: CSVEEEGDRVYNEQFF; D gene: TRBD1; J gene: TRBJ2-1; CDR3 length: 16; clone size: .; V gene: TRBV29-1
CDR3 DNA: TGTGCCAGCAGCCCCTACAGGGGGGCAAGCCAAGAGACCCAGTACTTC; CDR3 protein: CASSPYRGASQETQYF; D gene: TRBD1; J gene: TRBJ2-5; CDR3 length: 16; clone size: once; V gene: TRBV7-9
CDR3 DNA: TGTGCCAGCAGCTTAGGGGGGGGGACTGACCCCTATGGCTACACCTTC; CDR3 protein: CASSLGGGTDPYGYTF; D gene: .; J gene: TRBJ1-2; CDR3 length: 16; clone size: .; V gene: TRBV11-2
CDR3 DNA: TGTGCCAGCAGTGAATGGGCAGCTAAAAACACTGAAGCTTTCTTT; CDR3 protein: CASSEWAAKNTEAFF; D gene: .; J gene: TRBJ1-1; CDR3 length: 15; clone size: .; V gene: TRBV6-1
CDR3 DNA: TGCGCCAGCAGCCAAGAAACGGGTTTGTACACTGAAGCTTTCTTT; CDR3 protein: CASSQETGLYTEAFF; D gene: .; J gene: TRBJ1-1; CDR3 length: 15; clone size: few; V gene: TRBV4-1
CDR3 DNA: TGCAGCGTTGGGTCCGCGGGAGAGCAGTACTTC; CDR3 protein: CSVGSAGEQYF; D gene: .; J gene: TRBJ2-7; CDR3 length: 11; clone size: .; V gene: TRBV29-1
CDR3 DNA: TGTGCCAGCAGCCCCACACCGAACACCGGGGAGCTGTTTTTT; CDR3 protein: CASSPTPNTGELFF; D gene: .; J gene: TRBJ2-2; CDR3 length: 14; clone size: few; V gene: TRBV11-2
CDR3 DNA: TGCGCCAGCAGCCAATTAGCGGGGGTCAATACGCAGTATTTT; CDR3 protein: CASSQLAGVNTQYF; D gene: TRBD2; J gene: TRBJ2-3; CDR3 length: 14; clone size: few; V gene: TRBV4-1
CDR3 DNA: TGTGCCTGGAGGCAGGGGTGGATCAATGAGCAGTTCTTC; CDR3 protein: CAWRQGWINEQFF; D gene: .; J gene: TRBJ2-1; CDR3 length: 13; clone size: .; V gene: TRBV30
CDR3 DNA: TGTGCCAGCAGCCCGGCGGACAGGAGCATTCAGTACTTC; CDR3 protein: CASSPADRSIQYF; D gene: TRBD1; J gene: TRBJ2-4; CDR3 length: 13; clone size: .; V gene: TRBV7-9
CDR3 DNA: TGTGCCAGCAGTTTCGGACTACGCTACGAGCAGTACTTC; CDR3 protein: CASSFGLRYEQYF; D gene: .; J gene: TRBJ2-7; CDR3 length: 13; clone size: .; V gene: TRBV27
CDR3 DNA: TGTGCCGGCAGCCAAGACCTCGAAAGAGCTAACTATGGCTACACCTTC; CDR3 protein: CAGSQDLERANYGYTF; D gene: .; J gene: TRBJ1-2; CDR3 length: 16; clone size: .; V gene: TRBV3-1
CDR3 DNA: TGCGCCAGCAGCCAAGTAGCAGATTATAATTCACCCCTCCACTTT; CDR3 protein: CASSQVADYNSPLHF; D gene: .; J gene: TRBJ1-6; CDR3 length: 15; clone size: once; V gene: TRBV4-1
CDR3 DNA: TGTGCCAGCAGCTTAGATATGGCTAGCAGAGATACGCAGTATTTT; CDR3 protein: CASSLDMASRDTQYF; D gene: .; J gene: TRBJ2-3; CDR3 length: 15; clone size: .; V gene: TRBV11-2
CDR3 DNA: TGCGCCAGCAGCCTTCCGGGACAGTTCACTGAAGCTTTCTTT; CDR3 protein: CASSLPGQFTEAFF; D gene: TRBD1; J gene: TRBJ1-1; CDR3 length: 14; clone size: .; V gene: TRBV5-1
CDR3 DNA: TGTGCCAGTCACCTTACCGGGACAGTAACTAACTATGGCTACACCTTC; CDR3 protein: CASHLTGTVTNYGYTF; D gene: TRBD1; J gene: TRBJ1-2; CDR3 length: 16; clone size: .; V gene: TRBV19
CDR3 DNA: TGTGCCAGCAGTTTAGCGTTCCAAGAGACCCAGTACTTC; CDR3 protein: CASSLAFQETQYF; D gene: .; J gene: TRBJ2-5; CDR3 length: 13; clone size: .; V gene: TRBV28
CDR3 DNA: TGTGCCACCAGTGAAGGCTCTGGGGCCAACGTCCTGACTTTC; CDR3 protein: CATSEGSGANVLTF; D gene: .; J gene: TRBJ2-6; CDR3 length: 14; clone size: .; V gene: TRBV24-1
CDR3 DNA: TGCAGCGCCGCAATAGGATTGAACACTGAAGCTTTCTTT; CDR3 protein: CSAAIGLNTEAFF; D gene: .; J gene: TRBJ1-1; CDR3 length: 13; clone size: .; V gene: TRBV29-1
CDR3 DNA: TGTGCCAGCAGCTTCGGGACGGGGCTAGCTTTCTTT; CDR3 protein: CASSFGTGLAFF; D gene: .; J gene: TRBJ1-1; CDR3 length: 12; clone size: .; V gene: TRBV7-9
CDR3 DNA: TGCGCCAGCAGTGAGATCCGCACAGATACGCAGTATTTT; CDR3 protein: CASSEIRTDTQYF; D gene: .; J gene: TRBJ2-3; CDR3 length: 13; clone size: .; V gene: TRBV10-1
CDR3 DNA: TGTGCCAGCAGCCAAAAGGGGGACACCTATTCTAGCACAGATACGCAGTATTTT; CDR3 protein: CASSQKGDTYSSTDTQYF; D gene: .; J gene: TRBJ2-3; CDR3 length: 18; clone size: .; V gene: TRBV3-1
CDR3 DNA: TGTGCTAGCGGAGTTGGACAGCGAGGCCCCTACGAGCAGTACTTC; CDR3 protein: CASGVGQRGPYEQYF; D gene: .; J gene: TRBJ2-7; CDR3 length: 15; clone size: .; V gene: TRBV12-5
CDR3 DNA: TGTGCCAGCAGCTTTTGGCGAAGTTCCTACAATGAGCAGTTCTTC; CDR3 protein: CASSFWRSSYNEQFF; D gene: .; J gene: TRBJ2-1; CDR3 length: 15; clone size: .; V gene: TRBV7-9
CDR3 DNA: TGTGCCAGCAGTTACTATGTAGTACCAGGCAGGATTGCAACTAATGAAAAACTGTTTTTT; CDR3 protein: CASSYYVVPGRIATNEKLFF; D gene: .; J gene: TRBJ1-4; CDR3 length: 20; clone size: once; V gene: TRBV6-5
CDR3 DNA: TGTGCCAGCAGCCCTTTATCGGGCAATCAGCCCCAGCATTTT; CDR3 protein: CASSPLSGNQPQHF; D gene: .; J gene: TRBJ1-5; CDR3 length: 14; clone size: .; V gene: TRBV27
CDR3 DNA: TGTGCCAGCAGTTCGGAGGCCACCGCGAATCAGCCCCAGCATTTT; CDR3 protein: CASSSEATANQPQHF; D gene: .; J gene: TRBJ1-5; CDR3 length: 15; clone size: .; V gene: TRBV12-3/TRBV12-4
CDR3 DNA: TGTGCCAGCAGCTTAGGACAGAGGAATGGCTACACCTTC; CDR3 protein: CASSLGQRNGYTF; D gene: .; J gene: TRBJ1-2; CDR3 length: 13; clone size: few; V gene: TRBV7-4
CDR3 DNA: TGTGCCAGCAGTTTAATGTCCGGACAGGGGTCGGGGGAGCAGTACTTC; CDR3 protein: CASSLMSGQGSGEQYF; D gene: TRBD1; J gene: TRBJ2-7; CDR3 length: 16; clone size: .; V gene: TRBV27
CDR3 DNA: TGTGCCAGCAGTGAATACTCAGCGGGGGGAAGAACAGATACGCAGTATTTT; CDR3 protein: CASSEYSAGGRTDTQYF; D gene: TRBD2; J gene: TRBJ2-3; CDR3 length: 17; clone size: .; V gene: TRBV6-1
CDR3 DNA: TGCAGCGTTTCCCGTTCTCATAGCGGGGGTTACAATGAGCAGTTCTTC; CDR3 protein: CSVSRSHSGGYNEQFF; D gene: TRBD2; J gene: TRBJ2-1; CDR3 length: 16; clone size: .; V gene: TRBV29-1
CDR3 DNA: TGTGCCAGCAGCTCAGGGGGCTATGATGAAAAACTGTTTTTT; CDR3 protein: CASSSGGYDEKLFF; D gene: TRBD1; J gene: TRBJ1-4; CDR3 length: 14; clone size: .; V gene: TRBV5-6
CDR3 DNA: TGCGCCAGCAGCTTGGGACTACCTCTCTACGAGCAGTACTTC; CDR3 protein: CASSLGLPLYEQYF; D gene: .; J gene: TRBJ2-7; CDR3 length: 14; clone size: .; V gene: TRBV5-1
CDR3 DNA: TGTGCCAGCAGTTACGTCGGTTCTAATCAAAACGAGCAGTACTTC; CDR3 protein: CASSYVGSNQNEQYF; D gene: .; J gene: TRBJ2-7; CDR3 length: 15; clone size: .; V gene: TRBV6-5
CDR3 DNA: TGCGCCAGCAGCCCCTCCGGGACAGGTACCTACGAGCAGTACTTC; CDR3 protein: CASSPSGTGTYEQYF; D gene: TRBD1; J gene: TRBJ2-7; CDR3 length: 15; clone size: .; V gene: TRBV4-1
CDR3 DNA: TGTGCCAGCAGTCCCGGGACTATGGTGGGAGATACGCAGTATTTT; CDR3 protein: CASSPGTMVGDTQYF; D gene: TRBD2; J gene: TRBJ2-3; CDR3 length: 15; clone size: .; V gene: TRBV27
CDR3 DNA: TGTGCCAGCAGCTTAACTACCGGACGGAGGATTTACGAGCAGTACTTC; CDR3 protein: CASSLTTGRRIYEQYF; D gene: .; J gene: TRBJ2-7; CDR3 length: 16; clone size: .; V gene: TRBV7-9
CDR3 DNA: TGCGCCAGCAGCCACTCCTGGGAGGAGGCCTATGGCTACACCTTC; CDR3 protein: CASSHSWEEAYGYTF; D gene: .; J gene: TRBJ1-2; CDR3 length: 15; clone size: once; V gene: TRBV4-1
CDR3 DNA: TGTGCCAGCAGTGGCCCCAGCTCCTACGAGCAGTACTTC; CDR3 protein: CASSGPSSYEQYF; D gene: .; J gene: TRBJ2-7; CDR3 length: 13; clone size: .; V gene: TRBV6-1